Following are 8 T cell receptor beta chains from one sample sequenced in a study of PD-L1 blockade in urothelial cancer. Only in-frame clones appear in the TCRdb table, and some are missing; sequencing was by immunoSEQ multiplex PCR. The data hold over 45,000 clones, with 70% to 90% observed a single time. Time point in this sample: pretreatment peripheral blood. Sequences were derived from PBMCs, sampled around atezolizumab (anti-PD-L1) treatment. The receptors here all came from a man aged 60-69 years with urothelial cancer.

J is TRBJ2-1 and V is TRBV2, with D tentatively TRBD2 (5 bases). Germline CDR1 reads SNHLY; CDR2 reads FYNNEI. This CDR3 has 17 amino acids. The V gene lost 0 bases and the J gene lost 0 bases, with 12 bases spanning the gap. DNA for the CDR3: TGTGCCAGCAGTGAAGCGATAAGGGCGGGCTCCTACAATGAGCAGTTCTTC. Protein product: CASSEAIRAGSYNEQFF.

The chain recombines TRBV4-3 with TRBJ2-1; 8 nucleotides match TRBD1. Germline lookup yields CDR1 LGHNA and CDR2 YSLEER. CDR3 size: 16 residues. V lost 3 bases and J lost 6; bases outside the gene matches: 10. The CDR3 DNA follows: TGCGCCAGCAGCCAGACCCGCGGACAGGGAATCAATGAGCAGTTCTTC. Its protein product is CASSQTRGQGINEQFF.

This clone was counted a single time. The V gene is TRBV4-1, the J gene TRBJ2-1; 12 nucleotides line up with TRBD2. Trimming cost V 0 bases and J 4 bases; bases outside gene matches: 4. This CDR3 is 17 amino acids long. Per germline, CDR1 MGHRA and CDR2 YSYEKL. The CDR3 DNA follows: TGCGCCAGCAGCCAAGAGAGACTAGCGGGAGCTTACAATGAGCAGTTCTTC. It translates to CASSQERLAGAYNEQFF.

This chain uses TRBV7-2 with TRBJ2-7, with D unresolved. Trimming removed 1 base from V and 0 bases from J, with 7 bases in between. The CDR3 is 14 amino acids. Germline CDR1 SGHTA, CDR2 FQGNSA. The CDR3 DNA sequence: TGTGCCAGCAGCTTAGGCGCTGGCTCCTACGAGCAGTACTTC. Protein sequence: CASSLGAGSYEQYF.

The chain combines TRBV5-4 with TRBJ1-1; D not resolved. V was pared by 4 bases and J by 4 bases, with 14 bases between. Germline CDR1 SGHNT, CDR2 YYREEE (reference sequence). This CDR3 spans 14 amino acids. CDR3 in amino acids: CASSPERVATEAFF. The CDR3 nucleotides are TGTGCCAGCAGCCCAGAACGGGTCGCCACTGAAGCTTTCTTT.

V is TRBV7-9 and J is TRBJ2-5; the match to TRBD1 covers 10 bases. Germline CDR1 is SEHNR and CDR2 is FQNEAQ (reference sequence). The length of the CDR3 is 15 residues. After removal of 7 bases from V and 5 bases from J, the junction contained 10 bases not matched to a gene. The CDR3 is CASTPGTGDWETQYF. The CDR3 region has the DNA TGTGCCAGCACCCCCGGGACAGGGGATTGGGAGACCCAGTACTTC.

The V call is TRBV18, the J call TRBJ1-1; 8 nucleotides line up with TRBD1. CDR1 is KGHSH, CDR2 LQKENI, per germline. Trimming cost V 1 base and J 8 bases; bases outside gene matches: 0. The length of the CDR3 is 12 residues. The CDR3 sequence: CASSPRTGEAFF. CDR3 nucleotide sequence: TGTGCCAGCTCACCACGGACAGGGGAAGCTTTCTTT.

The chain has TRBV30 and TRBJ1-1; 7 bases fit TRBD1. CDR3 length: 13 amino acids. Germline assignment: CDR1 GTSNPN and CDR2 SVGIG (reference sequence). Trimming cost V 2 bases and J 6 bases; bases outside gene matches: 6. CDR3 in DNA: TGTGCCTGGAGTCTCAGGGGGGCGTCTGAAGCTTTCTTT. This encodes CAWSLRGASEAFF. Drawing the rest from reference TRBV30 and TRBJ1-1, the complete variable domain is SQTIHQWPATLVQPVGSPLSLECTVEGTSNPNLYWYRQAAGRGLQLLFYSVGIGQISSEVPQNLSASRPQDRQFILSSKKLLLSDSGFYLCAWSLRGASEAFFGQGTRLTVV.